The text below deals with one TCR beta chain. Time point described: baseline pretreatment blood. Treatment: 15 Gy SBRT to primary tumor, nephrectomy 4 weeks later. The length of the CDR3 is 16 residues. V was trimmed by 2 bases and J by 5 bases, leaving 17 bases between them. Germline CDR1 SGHDN, CDR2 FVKESK. The entry originates in a study of radiation and T cells in renal cell carcinoma. Repertoires were generated with immunoSEQ multiplex PCR, while TCRdb's copy carries only in-frame clones and drops some. Here the sample spans 110,000 to 150,000 clones, roughly 85% being singletons. Here the sequenced sample was blood, taken from a patient whose treatment included radiotherapy and nephrectomy. The sequence came from a woman aged 50 to 60 with renal cell carcinoma. The genes are TRBV14 and TRBJ2-3; D possibly corresponds to TRBD1 (5 bases). The CDR3 DNA sequence: TGTGCCAGCAGCCAAACCCGACAGTCTCGAGGAGATACGCAGTATTTT. It yields the protein CASSQTRQSRGDTQYF.